The next 3 T cell receptor beta chains were all read from a single sample in a study of a mutant IDH1 vaccine in newly diagnosed glioma (dated by TCRdb to the early 2020s). The intended sense of this specimen's time point label: week 23, last vaccination. Each vaccine dose, consisting of 300 ug of a 20-mer mutant IDH1 peptide in Montanide, was administered subcutaneously with topical imiquimod. These receptors' targets are unknown. Receptor libraries were prepared by the immunoSEQ multiplex PCR assay. Drawn from immuneACCESS, this table holds only the in-frame rearrangements with V and J called that TCRdb kept. Clones are partly lost; checked studies trace under half to an unresolved V gene and leave the rest unexplained. For this sample the table gives 70,000 to 90,000 clones, of which over 75% were detected only once. The ten largest clones add up to 2% to 2.5% of the sample. Sequencing used PBMCs, obtained from a glioma patient whose treatment included an IDH1 peptide vaccine. The receptors shown here come from a young man with glioma. Some clones in this sample may be carry-over from other donors' samples.

This rearrangement joins TRBV4-2 to TRBJ2-7; 7 nucleotides line up with TRBD1. In germline, CDR1 is LGHNA, CDR2 YNFKEQ. CDR3 length equals 12 residues. The V gene end was trimmed by 6 bases and the J gene end by 7 bases; junction bases not matched to a gene: 6. For the CDR3, the DNA is TGTGCCAGCAGGATAGACAGGGTTGAGCAGTACTTC. Encoded protein: CASRIDRVEQYF.

The rearrangement uses TRBV11-2 and TRBJ2-7; D call uncertain. V lost 2 bases, J lost 2 bases, and 7 bases lay in between. CDR3 length: 13 amino acids. Germline CDR1 reads SGHAT; CDR2 reads FQNNGV. The CDR3 bases are TGTGCCAGCAGCTTAATCGGGCCCTACGAGCAGTACTTC. Translation gives CASSLIGPYEQYF.

The chain joins TRBV4-3 to TRBJ2-4, with TRBD2 as a possible D gene (5 bases). Germline lookup yields CDR1 LGHNA and CDR2 YSLEER. CDR3 size: 18 residues. Trimming removed 0 bases from V and 6 bases from J, with 21 bases in between. CDR3 amino acids: CASSQDGTSSLGRNIQYF. The CDR3 DNA reads as TGCGCCAGCAGCCAAGATGGTACTAGTTCTCTCGGCCGAAACATTCAGTACTTC.